The entry below gives a single T cell receptor (beta chain) sequence along with its context. Its matching antigen is unknown. Libraries were prepared by immunoSEQ multiplex PCR; TCRdb keeps only in-frame clonotypes and omits some of them. There are about 80,000 clones in the sample; around 90% occur only once, and 0.45% to 0.6% lies in the top ten. The sample originates from a study of OX40 agonist ivuxolimab in advanced cancers. Study-level information: A mean age of approximately 58 years, range roughly 23 to 85, was recorded, and about 83% were male. Study-level findings and limits: With doses of 0.1 to 3.0 mg/kg, CD4+ and CD8+ blood T cells had undergone clonal expansion by week 6. Relative to CD4+ cells, CD8+ T cells on average had more expanded clones. Low normalized T-cell clonal expansion was also seen in some nonresponders.

Trimming removed 0 bases at V and 6 bases at J, with 12 bases between. The germline gives CDR1 MNHEY, CDR2 SVGAGI. The CDR3 totals 14 residues. This chain joins TRBV6-5 and TRBJ2-7; D gene uncertain. This sample comprised CD4+ or CD8+ T cells sorted from blood, obtained in a trial of the OX40 agonist ivuxolimab. This sequence was found in an adult with an advanced solid tumor such as melanoma, head and neck, liver or kidney cancer. CDR3 region: CASSYSNMRSEQYF. The CDR3 nucleotides are TGTGCCAGCAGTTACTCGAATATGAGGTCCGAGCAGTACTTC.